This T cell receptor (beta chain) was documented in a study of blood T cell repertoires in COVID-19. Study-wide background: Specimens from acute and convalescent COVID-19 originated in the United States, Italy and Spain. PBMCs, B-cell-depleted T cells, or T cells were the source of the cDNA or gDNA that made up the material.

TCRdb's copy holds only in-frame clones and misses some; the assay was immunoSEQ multiplex PCR. The sample has tens of thousands of clones; approximately 92% are singletons. Trimming shortened V by 0 bases and J by 2 bases, and 8 bases separated the two germline ends. The CDR3 extends over 14 amino acids. From germline, CDR1 is MNHEY and CDR2 SVGAGI. The receptor's source is a man aged 60-69 years with acute or convalescent COVID-19. The V gene is TRBV6-5, the J gene TRBJ2-7; no reliable D call. Input material: peripheral blood. The CDR3 nucleotides read TGTGCCAGCAGTTACTCGCAGGTTGCCTACGAGCAGTACTTC. Protein: CASSYSQVAYEQYF.